This T cell receptor (beta chain) emerged from a study of blood T cell repertoires in COVID-19. The CDR3 has 13 amino acids. The germline V gene has CDR1 MDHEN and CDR2 SYDVKM. Trimming removed 5 bases from V and 5 bases from J, with 12 bases in between. This clone was observed a single time. As handled by the study authors: Estimation of nucleated cell counts was performed using reference gene primer amplification. Sequencing was performed with immunoSEQ multiplex PCR; in TCRdb, only in-frame clones are kept and a portion is missing. V and J calls and clone size come straight from that table; D and trimming were deduced from the DNA. In the table there are approximately 210,000 clones, around four fifths of which are singletons.

The sample comprised peripheral blood. The rearrangement joins TRBV28 to TRBJ1-1; no definite D call. This clonotype originated in a woman aged 40 to 50 with active or convalescent COVID-19. CDR3 DNA sequence: TGTGCCAGCAGTCCATCCACGGGTACTGAAGCTTTCTTT. It is translated as CASSPSTGTEAFF. The entire variable domain, with the rest obtained from reference TRBV28 and TRBJ1-1, is as follows: DVKVTQSSRYLVKRTGEKVFLECVQDMDHENMFWYRQDPGLGLRLIYFSYDVKMKEKGDIPEGYSVSREKKERFSLILESASTNQTSMYLCASSPSTGTEAFFGQGTRLTVV.